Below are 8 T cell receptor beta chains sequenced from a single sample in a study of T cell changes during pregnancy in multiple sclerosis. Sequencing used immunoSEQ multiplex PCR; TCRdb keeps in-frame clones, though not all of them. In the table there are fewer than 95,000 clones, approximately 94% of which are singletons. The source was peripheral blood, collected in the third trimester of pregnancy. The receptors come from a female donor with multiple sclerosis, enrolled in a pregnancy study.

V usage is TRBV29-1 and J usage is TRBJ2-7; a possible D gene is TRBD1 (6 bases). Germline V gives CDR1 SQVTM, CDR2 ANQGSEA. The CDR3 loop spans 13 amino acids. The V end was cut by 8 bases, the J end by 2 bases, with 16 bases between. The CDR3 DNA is TGCAGCCCCAGAAGTACAGGGACCTACGAGCAGTACTTC. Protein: CSPRSTGTYEQYF.

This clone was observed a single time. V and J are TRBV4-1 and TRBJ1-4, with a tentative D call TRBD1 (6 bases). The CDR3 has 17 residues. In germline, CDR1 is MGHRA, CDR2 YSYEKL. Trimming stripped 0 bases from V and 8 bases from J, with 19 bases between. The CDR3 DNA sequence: TGCGCCAGCAGCCAAGATCCCATAGTAGGGGGACGGGAAAAACTGTTTTTT. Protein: CASSQDPIVGGREKLFF.

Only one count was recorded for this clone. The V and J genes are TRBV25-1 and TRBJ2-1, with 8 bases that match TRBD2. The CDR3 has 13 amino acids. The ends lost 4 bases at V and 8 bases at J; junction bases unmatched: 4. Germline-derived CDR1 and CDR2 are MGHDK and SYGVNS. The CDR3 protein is CASSVAGGHEQFF. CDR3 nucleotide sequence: TGTGCCAGCAGTGTCGCGGGGGGCCATGAGCAGTTCTTC. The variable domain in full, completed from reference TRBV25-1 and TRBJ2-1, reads EADIYQTPRYLVIGTGKKITLECSQTMGHDKMYWYQQDPGMELHLIHYSYGVNSTEKGDLSSESTVSRIRTEHFPLTLESARPSHTSQYLCASSVAGGHEQFFGPGTRLTVL.

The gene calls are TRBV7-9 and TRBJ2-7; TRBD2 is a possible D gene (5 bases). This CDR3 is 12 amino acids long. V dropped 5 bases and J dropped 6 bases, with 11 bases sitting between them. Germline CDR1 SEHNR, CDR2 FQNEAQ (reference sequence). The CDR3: CASSLGNGEQYF. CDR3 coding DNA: TGTGCCAGCAGCCTCGGGAATGGCGAGCAGTACTTC.

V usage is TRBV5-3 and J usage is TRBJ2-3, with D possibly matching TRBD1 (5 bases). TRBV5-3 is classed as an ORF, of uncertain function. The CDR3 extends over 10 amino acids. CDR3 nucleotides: TGTGTATTCCAGGGAGATACGCAGTATTTT. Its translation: CVFQGDTQYF.

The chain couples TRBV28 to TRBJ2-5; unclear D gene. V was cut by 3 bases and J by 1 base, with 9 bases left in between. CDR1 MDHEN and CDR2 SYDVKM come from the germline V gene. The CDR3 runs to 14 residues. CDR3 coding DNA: TGTGCCAGCAGTTTCAGAACAGCCCAAGAGACCCAGTACTTC. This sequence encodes CASSFRTAQETQYF. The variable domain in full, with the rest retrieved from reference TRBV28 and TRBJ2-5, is DVKVTQSSRYLVKRTGEKVFLECVQDMDHENMFWYRQDPGLGLRLIYFSYDVKMKEKGDIPEGYSVSREKKERFSLILESASTNQTSMYLCASSFRTAQETQYFGPGTRLLVL.

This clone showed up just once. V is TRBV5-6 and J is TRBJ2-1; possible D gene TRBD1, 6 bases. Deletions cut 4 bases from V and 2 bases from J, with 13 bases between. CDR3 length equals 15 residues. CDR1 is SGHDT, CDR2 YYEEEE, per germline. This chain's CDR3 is CASSQDRFPYNEQFF. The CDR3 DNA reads TGTGCCAGCAGCCAGGACAGATTTCCCTACAATGAGCAGTTCTTC. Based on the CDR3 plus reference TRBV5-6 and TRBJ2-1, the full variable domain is DAGVTQSPTHLIKTRGQQVTLRCSPKSGHDTVSWYQQALGQGPQFIFQYYEEEERQRGNFPDRFSGHQFPNYSSELNVNALLLGDSALYLCASSQDRFPYNEQFFGPGTRLTVL.

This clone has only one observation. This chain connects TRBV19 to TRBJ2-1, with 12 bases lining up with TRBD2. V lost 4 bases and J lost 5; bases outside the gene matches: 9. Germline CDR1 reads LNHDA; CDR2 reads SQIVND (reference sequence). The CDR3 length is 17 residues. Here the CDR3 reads CASSTETSGSVDNEQFF. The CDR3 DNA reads TGTGCCAGTAGTACAGAGACTAGCGGGAGTGTTGACAATGAGCAGTTCTTC.